This TCR beta chain was profiled in a study of blood T cell repertoires in COVID-19. Study-level information: Both acute and convalescent COVID-19 samples were obtained from the United States, Italy and Spain. PBMCs, B-cell-depleted T cells, or T cells were the source of the cDNA or gDNA that made up the material.

Per the authors' pipeline: Quantification of nucleated cells was approximated via reference gene primer amplification. Using immunoSEQ multiplex PCR, the repertoire was profiled, and TCRdb retains in-frame clones only, with some absent. V, J and clone size reflect that table, while D and trimming were determined from the DNA. The sample includes about 160,000 clones, just over 90% seen only once; the top ten take about 2.3%. The ends were cut back, 8 bases at V and 5 bases at J, with 18 bases in the middle. The CDR3 length is 14 residues. CDR1 and CDR2 from the germline V gene are MNHNY and SVGAGI (reference sequence).

The sequence came from a young man with acute or convalescent COVID-19. The chain employs TRBV6-6 and TRBJ1-1, with D maybe TRBD1 (6 bases). Input material: peripheral blood. This CDR3 is CASVRGAQKTEAFF. In DNA form, the CDR3 reads TGTGCCAGCGTTCGGGGGGCTCAAAAGACTGAAGCTTTCTTT.